This T cell receptor beta chain was recorded in a study of regulatory T cells in long-lasting Graves disease. Study in general: Antithyroid drugs had been given to newly diagnosed Graves' patients for under 3 months. Overall study results and limits: The study found persistent patients shared more public clonotypes (roughly 2,500) than new patients (about 880).

Time point reported: newly diagnosed GD, antithyroid drugs for less than 3 months. PBMC-derived RNA was used for the TCR library. Library construction for TCR beta used iRepertoire HTBI primers and Arm-PCR of CDR3 regions. Original methodology: The samples yielded 62 TRBV and about 15 TRBJ segments. From the multiplex PCR reads, TCRdb called clonotypes with MiXCR, one entry per CDR3 protein. TCRdb's processing, not the study's, gives the V and J calls here. The repertoire holds around 400,000 distinct CDR3 sequences, with roughly a sixth as singletons. This clonotype appeared a few times. Its antigen is not known. The specimen comprised peripheral blood mononuclear cells (PBMCs), sampled at new diagnosis, from a patient treated with antithyroid drugs. The TCR comes from a female donor with Graves disease.

The CDR3 coding sequence is TGTGCCACCAGTGGACAGACAGGGGACGGCTATGGCTACACCTTC. Translating gives CATSGQTGDGYGYTF. This chain connects TRBV24-1 to TRBJ1-2; 8 bases line up with TRBD1. Germline CDR1 is KGHDR and CDR2 is SFDVKD. The CDR3 contains 15 residues. V lost 5 bases and J lost 4; bases outside the gene matches: 8.